The 3 T cell receptor beta chains given below trace back to one sample, sequenced in a study of T cell changes during pregnancy in multiple sclerosis. TCRdb's table, derived via immunoSEQ multiplex PCR, lists solely in-frame clones and lacks some. The data hold roughly 60,000 clones, with 80% to 95% observed a single time. Sequences were derived from peripheral blood, sampled in the second trimester of pregnancy. The receptors originated from a female donor with multiple sclerosis, enrolled in a pregnancy study.

The chain has TRBV30 and TRBJ1-6; 9 bases map to TRBD1. The CDR3 spans 14 residues. Germline CDR1 is GTSNPN and CDR2 is SVGIG (reference sequence). J lost 7 bases, V lost 5 bases, and 6 bases had no gene match. The CDR3 nucleotides are TGTGCCTGGGGTGGACAGGGGACCAATTCACCCCTCCACTTT. Protein: CAWGGQGTNSPLHF.

The gene calls are TRBV6-5 and TRBJ2-5; TRBD2 matches at 8 bases. This CDR3 spans 15 amino acids. The V gene end was trimmed by 4 bases and the J gene end by 4 bases; junction bases not matched to a gene: 8. In germline, CDR1 is MNHEY, CDR2 SVGAGI. CDR3 nucleotide sequence: TGTGCCAGCAGTTCACCGGGACTAGGGATAGAGACCCAGTACTTC. This sequence encodes CASSSPGLGIETQYF.

The genes are TRBV6-1 and TRBJ2-3, with D tentatively TRBD2 (5 bases). The CDR3 is 12 amino acids. Germline assignment: CDR1 MNHNS and CDR2 SASEGT. V lost 8 bases and J 5 bases, leaving 11 bases between the germline ends. This CDR3 reads CASGLRKDTQYF. The CDR3 region has the DNA TGTGCCAGCGGACTGAGAAAAGATACGCAGTATTTT.